The 15 T cell receptor beta chains below all came from one sample that was sequenced in a study of blood T cell repertoires in COVID-19. The table came from immunoSEQ multiplex PCR; TCRdb's copy has only in-frame clones and leaves some out. The sample lists 85,000 to 130,000 clones, about 70% occurring once. The sequenced sample consisted of peripheral blood. Every receptor here comes from a human donor with acute or convalescent COVID-19. The donor label of this sample is uncertain.

This clone was recorded many times. The gene calls are TRBV6-5 and TRBJ1-3; 7 nucleotides match TRBD1. The trim removed 6 bases at V and 3 bases at J, leaving 8 bases unmatched. Germline CDR1 reads MNHEY; CDR2 reads SVGAGI. CDR3 length: 15 amino acids. The chain's CDR3 is CASRRQGLGGNTIYF. The CDR3 coding sequence is TGTGCCAGCAGGCGACAGGGTCTCGGTGGAAACACCATATATTTT.

Worth noting for this clone: The junction differs from germline at one of its ends, possibly a read error. The rearrangement links TRBV13 to TRBJ1-2, with D possibly matching TRBD1 (6 bases). Germline CDR1 reads PRHDT; CDR2 reads FYEKMQ (reference sequence). CDR3 length: 13 residues. CDR3 sequence: CARSLGGARGYTF. As DNA, the CDR3 is TGTGCCCGCAGCTTAGGGGGGGCGCGGGGCTACACCTTC.

This clone appeared a single time. The chain carries TRBV2 and TRBJ1-6; D is perhaps TRBD1 (5 bases). This CDR3 is 14 amino acids long. The V end was cut by 6 bases, the J end by 7 bases, with 13 bases between. Germline V gene lookup returns CDR1 SNHLY and CDR2 FYNNEI. The CDR3: CASSKFDSNSPLHF. The CDR3 nucleotides read TGTGCCAGCAGCAAATTCGACAGCAATTCACCCCTCCACTTT.

The J gene is TRBJ1-2, the V gene TRBV4-1, with D perhaps matching TRBD1 (6 bases). V was cut by 0 bases and J by 5 bases, with 16 bases left in between. This CDR3 spans 16 amino acids. CDR1 and CDR2 (germline): MGHRA, YSYEKL. The CDR3 bases are TGCGCCAGCAGCCAAGATTCCATGTCAGGGGTTTATGGCTACACCTTC. Protein product: CASSQDSMSGVYGYTF.

This sequence joins TRBV29-1 and TRBJ2-1, with a tentative D call TRBD2 (5 bases). Trimming stripped 0 bases from V and 3 bases from J, with 12 bases between. This CDR3 spans 15 amino acids. CDR1 and CDR2 (germline): SQVTM, ANQGSEA. The CDR3 spells CSVEDEPSGYNEQFF. The CDR3 DNA follows: TGCAGCGTTGAAGACGAACCCAGCGGCTACAATGAGCAGTTCTTC.

The V and J genes are TRBV11-2 and TRBJ1-6, with TRBD1 matching 10 bases. Germline loops: CDR1 SGHAT, CDR2 FQNNGV. CDR3 size: 15 residues. The trim removed 5 bases at V and 5 bases at J, leaving 3 bases unmatched. The CDR3 sequence is CASSPGTGDNSPLHF. DNA of the CDR3: TGTGCCAGCAGCCCTGGGACAGGGGATAATTCACCCCTCCACTTT.

This clone was detected a few times. J is TRBJ2-5 and V is TRBV11-2, with D uncertain. Trimming removed 3 bases at V and 4 bases at J, with 9 bases between. This CDR3 has 13 residues. The germline V gene encodes CDR1 SGHAT and CDR2 FQNNGV. DNA for the CDR3: TGTGCCAGCAGCTTGTGGAGAACAGAGACCCAGTACTTC. This codes for CASSLWRTETQYF. Drawing the rest from reference TRBV11-2 and TRBJ2-5, the complete variable domain is EAGVAQSPRYKIIEKRQSVAFWCNPISGHATLYWYQQILGQGPKLLIQFQNNGVVDDSQLPKDRFSAERLKGVDSTLKIQPAKLEDSAVYLCASSLWRTETQYFGPGTRLLVL.

The chain has TRBV18 and TRBJ1-2; D unclear. There are 13 residues in the CDR3. Germline values: CDR1 KGHSH, CDR2 LQKENI. Trimming removed 4 bases at V and 6 bases at J, with 12 bases between. The CDR3: CASSRAGKDGYTF. DNA of the CDR3: TGTGCCAGCTCACGGGCGGGTAAGGATGGCTACACCTTC.

As to this clone: Other DNA sequences in the sample encode the same CDR3. The chain links TRBV5-1 to TRBJ1-1; maybe TRBD1 (6 bases). Per germline, CDR1 SGHRS and CDR2 YFSETQ. The CDR3 contains 13 residues. Trimming stripped 3 bases from V and 5 bases from J, with 11 bases between. The CDR3 coding sequence is TGCGCCAGCAGCTCACAGGGACGGACTGAAGCTTTCTTT. Its translation is CASSSQGRTEAFF. Combining the CDR3 with reference TRBV5-1 and TRBJ1-1 gives the whole variable domain KAGVTQTPRYLIKTRGQQVTLSCSPISGHRSVSWYQQTPGQGLQFLFEYFSETQRNKGNFPGRFSGRQFSNSRSEMNVSTLELGDSALYLCASSSQGRTEAFFGQGTRLTVV.

The genes are TRBV19 and TRBJ2-1; perhaps TRBD2 as D (5 bases). Trimming stripped 4 bases from V and 4 bases from J, with 14 bases between. CDR1 is LNHDA and CDR2 is SQIVND in the germline V gene (reference sequence). The CDR3 totals 15 residues. The CDR3 nucleotides are TGTGCCAGTAGTACCCTGACGGGAATATACAATGAGCAGTTCTTC. Protein: CASSTLTGIYNEQFF.

This CDR3 is CSASPAGTEAFF. Written as DNA, the CDR3 is TGCAGTGCTAGTCCTGCGGGCACTGAAGCTTTCTTT. This rearrangement joins TRBV20-1 to TRBJ1-1; D is unresolved. There are 12 residues in the CDR3. V lost 3 bases, J lost 4 bases, and 9 bases lay in between. Germline V gene data show CDR1 as DFQATT and CDR2 as SNEGSKA (reference sequence).

The chain joins TRBV5-4 to TRBJ2-5, with 7 bases aligning to TRBD2. CDR3 length: 14 residues. In germline, CDR1 is SGHNT, CDR2 YYREEE (reference sequence). The junction had 5 bases not matched to a gene; V was cut back by 2 bases and J by 4 bases. CDR3 nucleotides: TGTGCCAGCAGCTTACGTTCTAGCGGAGAGACCCAGTACTTC. Its protein is CASSLRSSGETQYF.

The chain uses TRBV7-3 and TRBJ2-5; 9 bases are a match to TRBD2. CDR1 SGHTA and CDR2 FQGTGA come from the germline V gene. The ends lost 5 bases at V and 2 bases at J; junction bases unmatched: 12. There are 17 residues in the CDR3. CDR3 bases: TGTGCCAGCAGCCCTTTTCAGGGGACTAGCTCACAAGAGACCCAGTACTTC. This codes for CASSPFQGTSSQETQYF.

This clone was counted a few times. V is TRBV19 and J is TRBJ1-6; 7 positions agree with TRBD1. The CDR3 totals 14 residues. Germline V gene lookup returns CDR1 LNHDA and CDR2 SQIVND (reference sequence). V shed 10 bases, J shed 5 bases, and the junction held 8 bases outside the gene matches. The CDR3 reads CATSRDRNNSPLHF. CDR3 coding DNA: TGTGCCACTAGCCGGGACAGAAATAATTCACCCCTCCACTTT.

The chain couples TRBV27 to TRBJ1-6; 9 bases map to TRBD1. The CDR3 is made up of 17 amino acids. Germline V gene data show CDR1 as MNHEY and CDR2 as SMNVEV (reference sequence). V was clipped by 2 bases and J by 8 bases; unmatched bases: 10. CDR3 bases: TGTGCCAGCAGTTTAGATGGGACAGGGTACGGGTATTCACCCCTCCACTTT. Its protein product is CASSLDGTGYGYSPLHF.